This T cell receptor (beta chain) stems from a study of cytomegalovirus exposure and HLA in healthy donors. 13 Jbeta primers and 60 Vbeta primers were used for the PCR. Data came from immunoSEQ multiplex PCR; TCRdb stores just in-frame clones and leaves some out. This sample carries around 30,000 clones, roughly 89% of them seen once, and the ten largest clones take under 3%. Trimming stripped 0 bases from V and 3 bases from J, with 6 bases between. Germline V CDR1 and CDR2: SGHNT, YYREEE (reference sequence). The CDR3 extends over 14 amino acids. The chain joins TRBV5-4 to TRBJ2-2, with D hard to call. This TCR was recovered from a boy aged 5 to 17 in good health and CMV-seronegative. Sequencing used PBMCs. CDR3 DNA sequence: TGTGCCAGCAGCTTGGCCGACTACACCGGGGAGCTGTTTTTT. Its protein product is CASSLADYTGELFF.